This record covers a single T cell receptor (beta chain). Antigen: not known. The data originate from a study of quantifying T cell responses using KT2 cells. Study-wide background: cDNA was made from DNase-treated RNA using alpha and beta constant primers.

A range of KT2-to-PBMC ratios was made using fixed PBMC numbers. A single-stranded UMI oligo with SP2 sequence was ligated to cDNA 3' ends. An equimolar mix of RC1.1 and RC1.2 primed the beta chain across TRBC1 and TRBC2. Using its own MiXCR run on the UMI-ligation and nested PCR reads, TCRdb lists one record per CDR3 protein. The repertoire consists of tens of thousands of distinct CDR3 sequences, with about 9.3% occurring once and the leading ten covering about 9.9%. Regarding the study as a whole: KT2 clone alpha and beta sequence counts scaled linearly with input KT2 cell number.

Trimming pared 0 bases from V and 7 bases from J, leaving 11 bases between. The CDR3 extends over 15 amino acids. Germline values: CDR1 SGHRS, CDR2 YFSETQ. What was sequenced was PBMCs spiked with cells of the T cell clone KT2. The chain is built from TRBV5-1 and TRBJ1-6, with no clear D. The clonotype originates from a human donor. In nucleotides, the CDR3 is TGCGCCAGCAGCTTGGACGGCACCCGGAATTCACCCCTCCACTTT. This translates into CASSLDGTRNSPLHF.